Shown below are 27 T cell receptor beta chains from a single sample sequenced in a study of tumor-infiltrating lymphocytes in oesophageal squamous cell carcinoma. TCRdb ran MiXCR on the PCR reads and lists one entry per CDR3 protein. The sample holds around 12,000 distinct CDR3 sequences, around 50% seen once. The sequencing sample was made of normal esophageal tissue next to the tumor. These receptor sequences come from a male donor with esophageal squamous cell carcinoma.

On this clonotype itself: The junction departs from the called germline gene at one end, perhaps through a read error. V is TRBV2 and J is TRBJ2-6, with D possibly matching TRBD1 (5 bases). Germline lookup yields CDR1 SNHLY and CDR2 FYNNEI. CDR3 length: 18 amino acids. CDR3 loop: CASGEQDSGYTGANVLTF. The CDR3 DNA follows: TGTGCCAGCGGTGAACAGGATTCCGGCTATACTGGGGCCAACGTCCTGACTTTC.

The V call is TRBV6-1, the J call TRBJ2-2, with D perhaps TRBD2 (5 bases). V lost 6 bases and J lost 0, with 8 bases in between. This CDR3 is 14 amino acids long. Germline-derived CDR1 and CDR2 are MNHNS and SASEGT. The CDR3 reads CASRTGTNTGELFF. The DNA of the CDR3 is TGTGCCAGCAGAACGGGAACGAACACCGGGGAGCTGTTTTTT.

CDR3 in amino acids: CASSKPGLASYNEQFF. CDR3 DNA: TGTGCCAGCAGCAAACCGGGACTAGCGAGTTACAATGAGCAGTTCTTC. This chain joins TRBV7-3 and TRBJ2-1; 10 bases align to TRBD2. Germline values: CDR1 SGHTA, CDR2 FQGTGA. The CDR3 covers 16 residues. V trimming: 5 bases; J trimming: 4 bases; junction bases outside the gene matches: 8.

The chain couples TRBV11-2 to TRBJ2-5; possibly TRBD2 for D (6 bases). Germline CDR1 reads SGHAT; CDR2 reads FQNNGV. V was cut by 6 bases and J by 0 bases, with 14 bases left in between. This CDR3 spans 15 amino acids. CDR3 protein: CASSRFWRDQETQYF. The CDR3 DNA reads TGTGCCAGCAGTAGGTTTTGGAGGGACCAAGAGACCCAGTACTTC.

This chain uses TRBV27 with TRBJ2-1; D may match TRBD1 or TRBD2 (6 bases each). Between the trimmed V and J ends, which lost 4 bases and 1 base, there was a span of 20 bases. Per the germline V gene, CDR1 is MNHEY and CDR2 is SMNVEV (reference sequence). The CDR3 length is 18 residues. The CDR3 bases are TGTGCCAGCAGTTCCGGGACATATGCGGGAATTTCCTACAATGAGCAGTTCTTC. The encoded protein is CASSSGTYAGISYNEQFF.

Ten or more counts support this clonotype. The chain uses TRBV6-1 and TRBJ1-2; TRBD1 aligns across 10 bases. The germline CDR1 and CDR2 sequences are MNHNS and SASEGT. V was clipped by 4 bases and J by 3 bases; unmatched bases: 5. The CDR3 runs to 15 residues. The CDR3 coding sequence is TGTGCCAGCAGTGGGATGACAGGGGGCGACTATGGCTACACCTTC. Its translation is CASSGMTGGDYGYTF.

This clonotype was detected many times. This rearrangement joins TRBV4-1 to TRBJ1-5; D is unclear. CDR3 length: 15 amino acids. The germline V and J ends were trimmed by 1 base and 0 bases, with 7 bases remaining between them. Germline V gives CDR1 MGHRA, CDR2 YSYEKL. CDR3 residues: CASSQVTGSNQPQHF. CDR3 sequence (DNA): TGCGCCAGCAGCCAAGTCACCGGTAGCAATCAGCCCCAGCATTTT.

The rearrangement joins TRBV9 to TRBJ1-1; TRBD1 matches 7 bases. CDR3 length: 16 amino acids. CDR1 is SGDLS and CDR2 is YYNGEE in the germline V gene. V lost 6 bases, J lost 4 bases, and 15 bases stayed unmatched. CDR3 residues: CASTWVRGGGGTEAFF. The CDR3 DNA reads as TGTGCCAGCACTTGGGTTAGAGGGGGCGGGGGCACTGAAGCTTTCTTT. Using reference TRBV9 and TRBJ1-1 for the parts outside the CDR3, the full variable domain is DSGVTQTPKHLITATGQRVTLRCSPRSGDLSVYWYQQSLDQGLQFLIQYYNGEERAKGNILERFSAQQFPDLHSELNLSSLELGDSALYFCASTWVRGGGGTEAFFGQGTRLTVV.

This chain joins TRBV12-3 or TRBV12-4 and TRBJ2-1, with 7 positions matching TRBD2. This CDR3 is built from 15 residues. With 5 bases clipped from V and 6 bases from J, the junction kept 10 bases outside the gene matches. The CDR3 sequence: CASSSSGFFGNEQFF. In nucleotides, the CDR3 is TGTGCCAGCAGTAGTAGCGGGTTCTTCGGCAATGAGCAGTTCTTC.

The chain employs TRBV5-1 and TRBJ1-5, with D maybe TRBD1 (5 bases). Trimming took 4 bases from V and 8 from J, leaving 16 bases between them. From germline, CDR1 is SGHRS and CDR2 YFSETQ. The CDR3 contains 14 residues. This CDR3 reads CASSPGGTGEPQHF. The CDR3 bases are TGCGCCAGCAGCCCAGGAGGGACGGGGGAGCCCCAGCATTTT. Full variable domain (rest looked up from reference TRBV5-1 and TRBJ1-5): KAGVTQTPRYLIKTRGQQVTLSCSPISGHRSVSWYQQTPGQGLQFLFEYFSETQRNKGNFPGRFSGRQFSNSRSEMNVSTLELGDSALYLCASSPGGTGEPQHFGDGTRLSIL.

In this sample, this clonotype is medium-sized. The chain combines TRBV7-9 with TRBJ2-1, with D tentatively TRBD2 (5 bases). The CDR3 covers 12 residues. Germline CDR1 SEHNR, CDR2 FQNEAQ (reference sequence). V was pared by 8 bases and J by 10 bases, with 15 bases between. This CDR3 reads CASGFSAGEQFF. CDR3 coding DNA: TGTGCCAGCGGTTTTAGCGCTGGGGAGCAGTTCTTC.

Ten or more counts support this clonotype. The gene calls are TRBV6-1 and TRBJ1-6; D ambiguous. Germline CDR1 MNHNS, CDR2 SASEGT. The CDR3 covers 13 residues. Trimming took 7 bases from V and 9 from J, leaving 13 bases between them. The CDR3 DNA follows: TGTGCCAGCACGGGGAATGCACGTTCACCCCTCCACTTT. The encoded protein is CASTGNARSPLHF.

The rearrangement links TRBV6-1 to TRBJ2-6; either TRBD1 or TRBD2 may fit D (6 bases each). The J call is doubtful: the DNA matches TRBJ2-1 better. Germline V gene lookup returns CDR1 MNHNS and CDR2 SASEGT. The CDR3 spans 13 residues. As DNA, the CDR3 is TGTGCCAGCAGTGAAACCGGGGGCGATGAGCAGTTCTTC. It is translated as CASSETGGDEQFF.

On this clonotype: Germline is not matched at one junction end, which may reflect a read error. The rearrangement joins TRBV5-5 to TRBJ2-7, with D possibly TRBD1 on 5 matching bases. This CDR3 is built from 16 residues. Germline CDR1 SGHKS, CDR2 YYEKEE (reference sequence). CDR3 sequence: CASSTDTGTFNSPLHF. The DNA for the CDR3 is TGTGCCAGCAGCACGGACACAGGAACCTTTAATTCACCCCTCCACTTC.

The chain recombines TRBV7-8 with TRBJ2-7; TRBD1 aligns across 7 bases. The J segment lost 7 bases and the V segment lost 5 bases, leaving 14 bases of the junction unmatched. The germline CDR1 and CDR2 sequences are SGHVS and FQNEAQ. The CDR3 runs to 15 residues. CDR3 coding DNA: TGTGCCAGCAGCCAAAGGGACAGCTCCTACAATGAGCAGTACTTC. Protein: CASSQRDSSYNEQYF.

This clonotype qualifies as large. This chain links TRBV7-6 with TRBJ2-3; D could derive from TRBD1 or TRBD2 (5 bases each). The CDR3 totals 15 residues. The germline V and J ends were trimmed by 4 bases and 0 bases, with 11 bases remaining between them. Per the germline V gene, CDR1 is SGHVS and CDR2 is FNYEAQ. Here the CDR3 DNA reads TGTGCCAGCAGCTCCGCAGGGAGAAGCACAGATACGCAGTATTTT. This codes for CASSSAGRSTDTQYF.

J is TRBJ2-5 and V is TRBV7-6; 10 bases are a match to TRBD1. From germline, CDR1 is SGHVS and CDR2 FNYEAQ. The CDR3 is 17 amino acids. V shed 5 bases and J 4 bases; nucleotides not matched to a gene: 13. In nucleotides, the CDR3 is TGTGCCAGCAGCGCCTGGGGGTGGGACAGGGGAGGAGAGACCCAGTACTTC. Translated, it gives CASSAWGWDRGGETQYF.

The CDR3 DNA sequence: TGTGCCAGCAGTCCGGGGGTGAACACTGAAGCTTTCTTT. Encoded protein: CASSPGVNTEAFF. This chain uses TRBV27 with TRBJ1-1; maybe TRBD1 (5 bases). The CDR3 loop spans 13 amino acids. Per the germline V gene, CDR1 is MNHEY and CDR2 is SMNVEV (reference sequence). The V end was cut by 5 bases, the J end by 0 bases, with 7 bases between.

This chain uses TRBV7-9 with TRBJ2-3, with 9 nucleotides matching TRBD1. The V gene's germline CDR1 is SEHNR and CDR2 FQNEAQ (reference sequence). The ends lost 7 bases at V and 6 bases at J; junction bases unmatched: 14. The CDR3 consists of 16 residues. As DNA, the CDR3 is TGTGCCAGCACTGCCGCCGGGACAGGGCTCCCTGATACGCAGTATTTT. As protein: CASTAAGTGLPDTQYF.

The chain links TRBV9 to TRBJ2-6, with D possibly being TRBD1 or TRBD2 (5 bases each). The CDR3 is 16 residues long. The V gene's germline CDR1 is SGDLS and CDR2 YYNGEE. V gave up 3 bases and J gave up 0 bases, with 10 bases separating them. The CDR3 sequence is CASSGRDGSGANVLTF. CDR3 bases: TGTGCCAGCAGCGGACGGGACGGCTCTGGGGCCAACGTCCTGACTTTC.

In nucleotides, the CDR3 is TGTGCCAGCAGTAGGATGAACACTGAAGCTTTCTTT. This gives the protein CASSRMNTEAFF. This sequence joins TRBV28 and TRBJ1-1; D not resolved. V dropped 5 bases and J dropped 0 bases, with 4 bases sitting between them. This CDR3 is built from 12 residues. Per germline, CDR1 MDHEN and CDR2 SYDVKM.

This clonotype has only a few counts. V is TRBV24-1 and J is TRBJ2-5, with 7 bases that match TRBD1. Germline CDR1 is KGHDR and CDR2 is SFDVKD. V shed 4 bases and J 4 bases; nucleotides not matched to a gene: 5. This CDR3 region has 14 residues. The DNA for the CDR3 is TGTGCCACCAGTGAGACCGGGACAGTAGAGACCCAGTACTTC. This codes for CATSETGTVETQYF.

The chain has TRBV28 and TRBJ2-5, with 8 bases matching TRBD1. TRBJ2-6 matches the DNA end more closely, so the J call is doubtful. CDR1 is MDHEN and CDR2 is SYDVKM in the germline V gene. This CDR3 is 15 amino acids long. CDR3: CASSSGGSGANVLTF. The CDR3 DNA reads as TGTGCCAGCAGCTCAGGGGGCTCAGGGGCCAACGTCCTGACTTTC.

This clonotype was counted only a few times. As DNA, the CDR3 is TGTGCCACCAGTGATTCACTAGGGCCCGGAGAGACCCAGTACTTC. As protein: CATSDSLGPGETQYF. This chain connects TRBV24-1 to TRBJ2-5; the D gene is possibly TRBD2 (5 bases). Germline V CDR1 and CDR2: KGHDR, SFDVKD. Deletions cut 2 bases from V and 4 bases from J, with 13 bases between. The CDR3 has 15 amino acids.

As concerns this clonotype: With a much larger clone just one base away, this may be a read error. DNA for the CDR3: TGTGCCAGCACCCGATCAAGGACCTACGAGCAGTTCTTC. It yields the protein CASTRSRTYEQFF. The chain employs TRBV7-2 and TRBJ2-7; D is undetermined. The J call could be wrong; TRBJ2-1 is a better fit for the DNA end. The CDR3 spans 13 residues. Germline-derived CDR1 and CDR2 are SGHTA and FQGNSA.

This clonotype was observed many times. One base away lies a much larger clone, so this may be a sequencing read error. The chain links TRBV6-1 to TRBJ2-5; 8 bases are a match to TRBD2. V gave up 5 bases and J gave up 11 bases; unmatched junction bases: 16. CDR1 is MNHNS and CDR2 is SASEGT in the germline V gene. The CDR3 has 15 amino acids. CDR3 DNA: TGTGCCAGCAGTAACCGAGCGGGAGACGTGGATGAGCAGTACTTC. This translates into CASSNRAGDVDEQYF.

CDR3 DNA: TGTGCCAGCAGCTTAGTGGGGGGAGATACGCAGTATTTT. Its translation: CASSLVGGDTQYF. This sequence joins TRBV7-4 and TRBJ2-3; weak D call: TRBD2 (6 bases). The germline V and J ends were trimmed by 1 base and 5 bases, with 7 bases remaining between them. The CDR3 runs 13 residues. CDR1 and CDR2 (germline): SGHVT, SQSDAQ.